This record concerns one T cell receptor (beta chain) sequence. This sample stems from a study of blood T cell repertoires in COVID-19. In the study overall: The United States, Italy and Spain were the sources of the acute and convalescent COVID-19 samples. PBMCs, B-cell-depleted T cells, or T cells provided the cDNA or gDNA that made up the material.

TCRdb keeps only in-frame clones here, not all; method: immunoSEQ multiplex PCR. Here the sample spans almost 400,000 clones, about 90% being singletons. This study enrolled people aged about 18 to 100 from roughly 24 US geographic areas. Researchers sorted participants into cohorts using their self-reported clinical history. From germline, CDR1 is SGHNT and CDR2 YYREEE (reference sequence). The CDR3 runs 15 residues. Trimming shortened V by 5 bases and J by 0 bases, and 12 bases separated the two germline ends. This clonotype was sampled from a woman aged 30 to 39 who had recovered from COVID-19. V gene TRBV5-4 combines with J gene TRBJ1-3, with D possibly matching TRBD1 (6 bases). Specimen: PBMCs or T cells enriched from blood (not recorded which). CDR3 bases: TGTGCCAGCAGGCCAGACAGGCGCTCTGGAAACACCATATATTTT. Its translation is CASRPDRRSGNTIYF.